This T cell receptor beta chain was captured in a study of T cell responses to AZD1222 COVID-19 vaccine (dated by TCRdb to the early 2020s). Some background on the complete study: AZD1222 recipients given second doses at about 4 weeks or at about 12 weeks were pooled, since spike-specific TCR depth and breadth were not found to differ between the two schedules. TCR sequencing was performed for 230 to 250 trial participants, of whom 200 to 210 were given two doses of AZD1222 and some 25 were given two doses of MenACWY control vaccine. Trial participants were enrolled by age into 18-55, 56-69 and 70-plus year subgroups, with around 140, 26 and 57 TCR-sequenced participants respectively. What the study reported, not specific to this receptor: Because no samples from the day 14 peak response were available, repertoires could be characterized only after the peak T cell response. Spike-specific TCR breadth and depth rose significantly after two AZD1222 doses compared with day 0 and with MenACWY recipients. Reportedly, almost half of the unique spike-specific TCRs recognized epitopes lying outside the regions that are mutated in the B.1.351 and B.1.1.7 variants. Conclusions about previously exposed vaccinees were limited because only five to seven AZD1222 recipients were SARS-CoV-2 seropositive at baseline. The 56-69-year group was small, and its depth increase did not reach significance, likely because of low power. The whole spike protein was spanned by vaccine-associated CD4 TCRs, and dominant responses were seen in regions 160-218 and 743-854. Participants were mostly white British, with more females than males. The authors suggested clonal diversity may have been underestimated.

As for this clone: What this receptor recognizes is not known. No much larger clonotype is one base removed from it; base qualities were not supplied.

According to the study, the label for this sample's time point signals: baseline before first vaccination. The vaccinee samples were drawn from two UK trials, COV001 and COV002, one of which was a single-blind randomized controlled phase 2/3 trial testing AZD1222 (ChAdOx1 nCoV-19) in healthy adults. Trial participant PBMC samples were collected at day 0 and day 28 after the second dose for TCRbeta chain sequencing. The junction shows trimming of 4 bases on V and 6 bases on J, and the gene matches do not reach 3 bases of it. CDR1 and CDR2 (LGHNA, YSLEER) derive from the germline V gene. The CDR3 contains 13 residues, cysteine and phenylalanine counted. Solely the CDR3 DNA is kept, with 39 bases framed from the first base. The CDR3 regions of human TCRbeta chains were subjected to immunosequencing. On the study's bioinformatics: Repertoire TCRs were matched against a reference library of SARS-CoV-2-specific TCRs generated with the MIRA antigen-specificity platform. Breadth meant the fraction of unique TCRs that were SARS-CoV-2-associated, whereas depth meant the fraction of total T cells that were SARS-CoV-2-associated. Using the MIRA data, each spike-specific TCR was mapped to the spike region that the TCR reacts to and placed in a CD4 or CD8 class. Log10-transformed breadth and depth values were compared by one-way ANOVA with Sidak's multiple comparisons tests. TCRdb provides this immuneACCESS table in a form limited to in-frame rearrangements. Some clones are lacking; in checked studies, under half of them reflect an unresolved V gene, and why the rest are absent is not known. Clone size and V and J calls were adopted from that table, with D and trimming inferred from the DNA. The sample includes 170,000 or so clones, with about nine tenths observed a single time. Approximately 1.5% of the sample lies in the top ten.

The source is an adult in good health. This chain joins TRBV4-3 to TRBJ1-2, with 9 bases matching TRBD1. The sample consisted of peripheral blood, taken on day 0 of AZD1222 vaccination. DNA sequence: TGCGCCAGCAGCCCGAGGACAGGGGATGGCTACACCTTC. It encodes CASSPRTGDGYTF.